The clone carrying this T cell receptor (beta chain) showed up just once. No antigen is known for it. The entry originates in a study of Tregs in tolerant kidney transplant recipients. The germline V and J ends were trimmed by 6 bases and 7 bases, with 12 bases remaining between them. Germline V gene lookup returns CDR1 MDHEN and CDR2 SYDVKM. The CDR3 runs to 12 residues. CD4+CD25+CD127- Tregs, CD4+CD25- non-Tregs, CD4 and CD8 cells were sorted. Study conclusions and caveats: Findings come from small patient numbers and require larger validation. Expanding Tregs on activated donor B cells appeared to best identify donor-specific TCRbeta clones. Some patients' samples used different primers over time, so nucleotide sequences weren't comparable.

The repertoire was sequenced with immunoSEQ multiplex PCR; TCRdb's copy has only in-frame clones and lacks some. The table shows tens of thousands of clones, with approximately 93% occurring only once. The clonotype originates from a human donor who received a combined kidney and bone marrow transplant. The chain combines TRBV28 with TRBJ1-1; the D gene is possibly TRBD1 (5 bases). The sample in question was CD4+ T cells from blood, obtained before the transplant. CDR3 sequence (DNA): TGTGCCAGCAGCTCTCCAAGGGGTGAAGCTTTCTTT. Translating it yields CASSSPRGEAFF. Full variable domain (outside the CDR3, taken from reference TRBV28 and TRBJ1-1): DVKVTQSSRYLVKRTGEKVFLECVQDMDHENMFWYRQDPGLGLRLIYFSYDVKMKEKGDIPEGYSVSREKKERFSLILESASTNQTSMYLCASSSPRGEAFFGQGTRLTVV.